This is a list of T cell receptor beta chains from one sample in a study of blood T cells in healthy people across ages. Each CDR3 protein is one row after TCRdb ran MiXCR on the 5' RACE reads. The sample includes hundreds of thousands of distinct CDR3 sequences, about 54% seen only once; the top ten take approximately 37%. The material sequenced was blood. These receptors originate from a man between 60 and 75 years old in good health. Both conserved end residues are part of each CDR3. The order of the fields is V gene, clone size, D gene, J gene, CDR3 DNA, CDR3 protein. The D gene is left open where the match is weak. Size values are once, few and many counts, or a class for expanded clones, and some rows have none.

V: TRBV5-1; size: NA; D: NA; J: TRBJ2-1; DNA: TGCGCCAGCAGCTTTGGAGCCCAGAGCTCCTACAATGAGCAGTTCTTC; CDR3: CASSFGAQSSYNEQFF
V: TRBV4-2; size: many; D: NA; J: TRBJ2-5; DNA: TGTGCCAGCAGCCAAGAACCCCGATCACTACAAGAGACCCAGTACTTC; CDR3: CASSQEPRSLQETQYF
V: TRBV5-1; size: NA; D: TRBD2; J: TRBJ2-7; DNA: TGCGCCAGCAGAGAATCTAGCGGGGGACAATACGAGCAGTACTTC; CDR3: CASRESSGGQYEQYF
V: TRBV4-2; size: NA; D: NA; J: TRBJ2-3; DNA: TGTGCCAGCAGCCAAGCATTGTTTACAGATACGCAGTATTTT; CDR3: CASSQALFTDTQYF
V: TRBV6-6; size: once; D: TRBD1; J: TRBJ1-2; DNA: TGTGCCAGCAGGAAGGGACAGGGTAGAATTAACTATGGCTACACCTTC; CDR3: CASRKGQGRINYGYTF
V: TRBV10-2; size: NA; D: NA; J: TRBJ1-2; DNA: TGCGCCAGCAGTGAGTGGGGTACCTCCTATGGCTACACCTTC; CDR3: CASSEWGTSYGYTF
V: TRBV5-1; size: NA; D: NA; J: TRBJ1-2; DNA: TGCGCCAGCAGTCCAGACCGGACAGTTAACTATGGCTACACCTTC; CDR3: CASSPDRTVNYGYTF
V: TRBV5-1; size: NA; D: NA; J: TRBJ2-5; DNA: TGCGCCAGCGAGACCGGGCCCAGAGCCACCCAGTACTTC; CDR3: CASETGPRATQYF
V: TRBV11-2; size: NA; D: NA; J: TRBJ2-1; DNA: TGTGCCAGCAGCTTAGTAACAGGGATGGGGCAGTTCTTC; CDR3: CASSLVTGMGQFF
V: TRBV6-5; size: NA; D: NA; J: TRBJ1-2; DNA: TGTGCCAGCAGTCGACGACAGAGGGGGGCTGGCTACACCTTC; CDR3: CASSRRQRGAGYTF
V: TRBV11-2; size: NA; D: NA; J: TRBJ2-5; DNA: TGTGCCAGCAGCTTAGTTGCGACCTCAGAGACCCAGTACTTC; CDR3: CASSLVATSETQYF
V: TRBV7-2; size: NA; D: NA; J: TRBJ1-4; DNA: TGTGCCAGCAACTTAGCCAGGGCCAATGAAAAACTGTTTTTT; CDR3: CASNLARANEKLFF
V: TRBV11-2; size: NA; D: TRBD2; J: TRBJ2-1; DNA: TGTGCCAGCAGCATTCGGGAGGAGGCCTCCAATGAGCAGTTCTTC; CDR3: CASSIREEASNEQFF
V: TRBV20-1; size: once; D: NA; J: TRBJ2-7; DNA: TGCAGTGCTAGAGTCGTACAGCATGGTGAGCAGTACTTC; CDR3: CSARVVQHGEQYF
V: TRBV7-2; size: NA; D: NA; J: TRBJ2-7; DNA: TGTGCCAGCAGCGATGGGGGAGCTAGCTCCTACGAGCAGTACTTC; CDR3: CASSDGGASSYEQYF
V: TRBV27; size: NA; D: TRBD1; J: TRBJ2-7; DNA: TGTGCCAGCAGTTCCCGGACAGGGCCCCCGGATAGAGAGCAGTACTTC; CDR3: CASSSRTGPPDREQYF
V: TRBV7-2; size: NA; D: NA; J: TRBJ1-2; DNA: TGTGCCAGCAGCCAGACAAGTAACTATGGCTACACCTTC; CDR3: CASSQTSNYGYTF
V: TRBV20-1; size: NA; D: TRBD1; J: TRBJ1-2; DNA: TGCAGTGCTAGAGATCAAGTGGACAGGGGGCCCTATGGCTACACCTTC; CDR3: CSARDQVDRGPYGYTF
V: TRBV6-6; size: NA; D: NA; J: TRBJ2-6; DNA: TGTGCCAGCATCAAGGGGGTCGGGGCCAACGTCCTGACTTTC; CDR3: CASIKGVGANVLTF
V: TRBV28; size: NA; D: NA; J: TRBJ1-6; DNA: TGTGCCAGCAGTTTATGGGGGCGGGGCCGGGGGTCACCCCTCCACTTT; CDR3: CASSLWGRGRGSPLHF
V: TRBV2; size: NA; D: TRBD1; J: TRBJ2-4; DNA: TGTGCCAGCAATCTCCCGGGACAGGGAGCCAAAAACATTCAGTACTTC; CDR3: CASNLPGQGAKNIQYF
V: TRBV2; size: NA; D: NA; J: TRBJ2-5; DNA: TGTGCCAGCAATAAAGGGACGTCAGGAGGAGCAGAGACCCAGTACTTC; CDR3: CASNKGTSGGAETQYF
V: TRBV27; size: NA; D: TRBD1; J: TRBJ1-5; DNA: TGTGCCAGCAATCCGACAGGGAAGTTGAATCAGCCCCAGCATTTT; CDR3: CASNPTGKLNQPQHF
V: TRBV5-1; size: few; D: NA; J: TRBJ2-5; DNA: TGCGCCAGCAGCTTATCGCAGGGAGGCCAAGAGACCCAGTACTTC; CDR3: CASSLSQGGQETQYF
V: TRBV5-1; size: NA; D: TRBD1; J: TRBJ2-5; DNA: TGCGCCAGCAGCAGAGTGCCCGGGACAGGGCCGGGGACCCAGTACTTC; CDR3: CASSRVPGTGPGTQYF
V: TRBV27; size: few; D: NA; J: TRBJ2-5; DNA: TGTGCCAGCAGTTTAGAGGAACAAGAGACCCAGTACTTC; CDR3: CASSLEEQETQYF
V: TRBV4-2; size: few; D: NA; J: TRBJ1-2; DNA: TGTGCCAGCAGCCAAGCGCGCGACCGACCGAACTATGGCTACACCTTC; CDR3: CASSQARDRPNYGYTF
V: TRBV6-1; size: NA; D: NA; J: TRBJ2-5; DNA: TGTGCCAGCAGTGAACCGGCCAGAGGGGGGGGTACCCAGTACTTC; CDR3: CASSEPARGGGTQYF
V: TRBV5-1; size: NA; D: TRBD1; J: TRBJ1-2; DNA: TGCGCCAGCAGCCAGGAGGGCCCCGGGACAGGGCTACGCGGCTACACCTTC; CDR3: CASSQEGPGTGLRGYTF
V: TRBV20-1; size: NA; D: NA; J: TRBJ2-1; DNA: TGCAGTGCTCCCAGCCGTTTCAATGAGCAGTTCTTC; CDR3: CSAPSRFNEQFF
V: TRBV15; size: NA; D: NA; J: TRBJ1-6; DNA: TGTGCCACCAGCAGACGAGATTCACCCCTCCACTTT; CDR3: CATSRRDSPLHF
V: TRBV12-3/TRBV12-4; size: NA; D: TRBD1; J: TRBJ1-1; DNA: TGTGCCAGCAGTCCATGGACAGGGTCGACAGCTGAAGCTTTCTTT; CDR3: CASSPWTGSTAEAFF
V: TRBV7-9; size: few; D: NA; J: TRBJ2-7; DNA: TGTGCCAGCAGCTTAGAGGGGTCGGGGCAGTACTTC; CDR3: CASSLEGSGQYF
V: TRBV7-2; size: once; D: TRBD2; J: TRBJ2-2; DNA: TGTGCCAGCAGCCCACGTGGTAGCGGGGGAACCACCGGGGAGCTGTTTTTT; CDR3: CASSPRGSGGTTGELFF
V: TRBV6-2/TRBV6-3; size: NA; D: NA; J: TRBJ2-7; DNA: TGTGCCAGCAGCGACAGGGGAGGGAGCGAGCAGTACTTC; CDR3: CASSDRGGSEQYF
V: TRBV5-1; size: NA; D: TRBD2; J: TRBJ2-3; DNA: TGCGCCAGCAGCTTGGGCAGCGGAGCGGGGGGCACAGATACGCAGTATTTT; CDR3: CASSLGSGAGGTDTQYF
V: TRBV2; size: NA; D: TRBD1; J: TRBJ2-7; DNA: TGTGCCAGCACCGGTAGGACAGGGGGCTACGAGCAGTACTTC; CDR3: CASTGRTGGYEQYF
V: TRBV29-1; size: NA; D: NA; J: TRBJ1-1; DNA: TGCAGCGTTGCTTCGGCAAGAGACACTGAAGCTTTCTTT; CDR3: CSVASARDTEAFF
V: TRBV11-2; size: NA; D: NA; J: TRBJ2-5; DNA: TGTGCCAGCAGCTTAAGCCCCGGGGTTCAAGAGACCCAGTACTTC; CDR3: CASSLSPGVQETQYF
V: TRBV27; size: few; D: TRBD1; J: TRBJ1-2; DNA: TGTGCCAGCAGTGCGGGACAGGGGGAGGGCTACACCTTC; CDR3: CASSAGQGEGYTF
V: TRBV6-6; size: NA; D: TRBD1; J: TRBJ2-4; DNA: TGTGCCAGCAGTTACGCAGGACAGGGCGGTACGGACATTCAGTACTTC; CDR3: CASSYAGQGGTDIQYF
V: TRBV4-3; size: NA; D: NA; J: TRBJ1-6; DNA: TGCGCCAGCAGCCAAGACGCTCCCGGGGCCAGGACTCCGGATTCACCCCCCCACTTT; CDR3: CASSQDAPGARTPDSPPHF
V: TRBV6-5; size: few; D: TRBD2; J: TRBJ2-1; DNA: TGTGCCAGCAGGGGGAGGGGTAGCGGGACGTACAATGAGCAGTTCTTC; CDR3: CASRGRGSGTYNEQFF
V: TRBV10-3; size: once; D: TRBD2; J: TRBJ2-3; DNA: TGTGCCATCACCGATCGGAGGACTAGCGGGGGGAACACAGATACGCAGTATTTT; CDR3: CAITDRRTSGGNTDTQYF
V: TRBV6-2/TRBV6-3; size: many; D: NA; J: TRBJ2-3; DNA: TGTGCCAGCAGGGGGACTAGCACAGATACGCAGTATTTT; CDR3: CASRGTSTDTQYF
V: TRBV29-1; size: NA; D: NA; J: TRBJ1-2; DNA: TGCAGCGTTTTTTCGGGCAACTATGGCTACACCTTC; CDR3: CSVFSGNYGYTF
V: TRBV2; size: many; D: NA; J: TRBJ1-1; DNA: TGTGCCAGCAGCAGACAAGGGAACACTGAAGCTTTCTTT; CDR3: CASSRQGNTEAFF
V: TRBV6-1; size: NA; D: TRBD2; J: TRBJ2-5; DNA: TGTGCCAGTACTACTAGCGGGGGTTGGGAGACCCAGTACTTC; CDR3: CASTTSGGWETQYF